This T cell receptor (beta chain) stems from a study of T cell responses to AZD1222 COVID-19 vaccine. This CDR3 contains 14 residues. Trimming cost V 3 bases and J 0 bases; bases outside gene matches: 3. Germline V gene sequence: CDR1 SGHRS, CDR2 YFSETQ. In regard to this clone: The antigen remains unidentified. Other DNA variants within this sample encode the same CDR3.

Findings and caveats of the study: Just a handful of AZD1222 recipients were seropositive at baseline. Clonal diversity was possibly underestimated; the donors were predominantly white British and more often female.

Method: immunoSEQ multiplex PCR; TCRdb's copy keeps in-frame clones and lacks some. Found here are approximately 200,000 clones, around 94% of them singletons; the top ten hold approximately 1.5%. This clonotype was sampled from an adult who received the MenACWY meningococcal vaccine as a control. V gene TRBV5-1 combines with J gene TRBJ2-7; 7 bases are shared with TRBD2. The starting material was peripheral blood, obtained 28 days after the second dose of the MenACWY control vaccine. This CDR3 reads CASSSSGSSYEQYF. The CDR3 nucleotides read TGCGCCAGCAGCTCTAGCGGCAGCTCCTACGAGCAGTACTTC.